This TCR beta chain is drawn from a study of cytomegalovirus exposure and HLA in healthy donors. About the study: Within an early data release were roughly 83 million unique TCRs drawn from HLA-typed donors. General observations from the study: Later on, analysis showed that most CMV-associated TCR beta chains appeared to be HLA-restricted. In an earlier analysis, most TCR beta V segments were productive about 87% or about 30% of the time.

The PCR used 60 Vbeta and 13 Jbeta primers. In the study's own analysis: An analysis that came later counted 70 million to 100 million unique TCR beta chains, 10 million to 11 million shared. Assay used: immunoSEQ multiplex PCR; TCRdb lists only in-frame clones, some missing. V, J and clone size are taken as reported in that table, and D and trimming were inferred from the DNA itself. The data show 60,000 to 85,000 clones, 84% seen once. There are a few counts of this clone. The antigen is not known. The length of the CDR3 is 14 residues. Trimming stripped 0 bases from V and 5 bases from J, with 11 bases between. Germline V gives CDR1 SGHDT, CDR2 YYEEEE.

The chain employs TRBV5-6 and TRBJ1-1; no clear D. This clonotype was sampled from a man between 70 and 80 years old in good health and CMV-seropositive. Sequencing input: PBMCs. The CDR3 loop reads CASSLGRIGTEAFF. The DNA for the CDR3 is TGTGCCAGCAGCTTGGGCAGGATTGGGACTGAAGCTTTCTTT.